This TCR beta chain was captured in a study of blood T cells in healthy people across ages. This CDR3 is 14 amino acids long. CDR1 SGHTA and CDR2 FQGNSA come from the germline V gene. After removal of 1 base from V and 6 bases from J, the junction contained 3 bases not matched to a gene. A J-beta primer mix and a sample-barcoded 5' primer were used in a second PCR of roughly 6 to 12 cycles. In TCRdb, the 5' RACE reads were re-called with MiXCR into one record per CDR3 protein. The profile shows about 510,000 distinct CDR3 sequences, over 25% of them singletons. These data also featured in a second study, about T cells of mothers and their children.

The sequence was collected from a boy between 2 and 15 years old in good health. The V and J genes are TRBV7-2 and TRBJ1-2; TRBD1 matches 9 bases. Material for sequencing was blood. The CDR3 here is CASSLDRGRDGYTF. For the CDR3, the DNA is TGTGCCAGCAGCTTAGACAGGGGGCGGGATGGCTACACCTTC.